These 20 T cell receptor beta chains originate from one sample sequenced in a study of OX40 agonist ivuxolimab in advanced cancers. Data came from immunoSEQ multiplex PCR; TCRdb stores just in-frame clones and leaves some out. Altogether about 80,000 clones are present, roughly 85% being singletons, with the ten largest covering approximately 2%. Sequences were derived from CD4+ or CD8+ T cells sorted from blood, sampled in a trial of the OX40 agonist ivuxolimab. These receptors were obtained from an adult with an advanced solid tumor such as melanoma, head and neck, liver or kidney cancer.

This clone was detected once. This chain connects TRBV12-2 to TRBJ1-6. TRBV12-2 represents a pseudogene. The CDR3 length is 15 residues. CDR3 sequence: CASRSRRSYNSPLHF. CDR3 bases: TGTGCAAGTCGCTCCCGACGCTCCTATAATTCACCCCTCCACTTT.

The rearrangement joins TRBV19 to TRBJ2-5, with D possibly called TRBD1 or TRBD2 (5 bases each). With 4 bases removed from V and 3 bases from J, the gap between germline ends came to 12 bases. Germline V gene lookup returns CDR1 LNHDA and CDR2 SQIVND (reference sequence). CDR3 length: 14 amino acids. DNA for the CDR3: TGTGCCAGTAGTAAGCAGGGACCAAAAGAGACCCAGTACTTC. Translating it yields CASSKQGPKETQYF. Full variable domain (remainder filled in from reference TRBV19 and TRBJ2-5): DGGITQSPKYLFRKEGQNVTLSCEQNLNHDAMYWYRQDPGQGLRLIYYSQIVNDFQKGDIAEGYSVSREKKESFPLTVTSAQKNPTAFYLCASSKQGPKETQYFGPGTRLLVL.

This clone was seen once. The chain has TRBV19 and TRBJ2-4; D possibly corresponds to TRBD1 (6 bases). The CDR3 extends over 13 amino acids. Germline CDR1 is LNHDA and CDR2 is SQIVND (reference sequence). V shed 7 bases and J shed 9 bases, with 16 bases lying between them. The CDR3 sequence: CASKKKLGGIQYF. The CDR3 DNA sequence: TGTGCCAGTAAAAAAAAACTAGGGGGCATTCAGTACTTC.

The genes are TRBV7-9 and TRBJ2-3, with TRBD1 matching over 9 bases. The CDR3 contains 16 residues. The V and J ends lost 5 bases and 1 base, in that order; junction bases with no gene match: 7. Germline V lookup: CDR1 SEHNR, CDR2 FQNEAQ (reference sequence). CDR3 nucleotide sequence: TGTGCCAGCAGCCAGGACAGGGGAGGTGGCACAGATACGCAGTATTTT. It codes for CASSQDRGGGTDTQYF.

This clone was detected once. The J gene is TRBJ2-3, the V gene TRBV7-2; 8 bases fit TRBD2. Germline V CDR1 and CDR2: SGHTA, FQGNSA. Trimming at V came to 3 bases and at J to 6 bases, leaving 5 bases not matched to a gene. This CDR3 spans 14 amino acids. For the CDR3, the DNA is TGTGCCAGCAGCTTTTCCGGGGGGGCGGATACGCAGTATTTT. Translating it yields CASSFSGGADTQYF.

CDR3 region: CSVELSLTLAGFYEQYF. DNA for the CDR3: TGCAGCGTTGAACTTTCCTTGACACTAGCGGGGTTCTACGAGCAGTACTTC. The chain links TRBV29-1 to TRBJ2-7; the match to TRBD2 covers 10 bases. Per the germline V gene, CDR1 is SQVTM and CDR2 is ANQGSEA. There are 17 residues in the CDR3. V lost 2 bases to trimming and J lost 3 bases; unmatched junction nucleotides: 13.

This chain links TRBV6-4 with TRBJ2-3, with a tentative D call TRBD1 (6 bases). This CDR3 region has 13 residues. The ends were cut back, 4 bases at V and 6 bases at J, with 11 bases in the middle. The germline CDR1 and CDR2 sequences are MRHNA and SNTAGT. CDR3 amino acids: CASSGQAGDTQYF. The CDR3 DNA reads TGTGCCAGCAGTGGACAGGCCGGGGATACGCAGTATTTT.

This rearrangement joins TRBV6-5 to TRBJ2-7, with 8 bases lining up with TRBD1. This CDR3 has 12 residues. V was pared by 8 bases and J by 4 bases, with 4 bases of the junction left unmatched. Germline V gives CDR1 MNHEY, CDR2 SVGAGI. The CDR3 DNA follows: TGTGCCAGCGGGACAGGTCGGTACGAGCAGTACTTC. It translates to CASGTGRYEQYF.

The chain carries TRBV20-1 and TRBJ2-5; D is ambiguous. Deletions cut 5 bases from V and 1 base from J, with 2 bases between. This CDR3 region has 10 residues. CDR1 DFQATT and CDR2 SNEGSKA come from the germline V gene (reference sequence). DNA for the CDR3: TGCAGTGCTGTCCAAGAGACCCAGTACTTC. It encodes CSAVQETQYF.

The chain couples TRBV4-1 to TRBJ2-5; D uncertain. The CDR3 runs to 17 residues. CDR1 and CDR2 (germline): MGHRA, YSYEKL. V was trimmed by 0 bases and J by 2 bases, leaving 16 bases between them. The CDR3 nucleotides are TGCGCCAGCAGCCAAGATACTCCTGGACGGCCTCAAGAGACCCAGTACTTC. Translation gives CASSQDTPGRPQETQYF.

The genes are TRBV28 and TRBJ2-5; TRBD2 matches 12 bases. Trimming took 5 bases from V and 5 from J; bases not matched to a gene: 15. The CDR3 loop spans 18 amino acids. Germline CDR1 is MDHEN and CDR2 is SYDVKM. CDR3: CASSPPGLAGPRRETQYF. CDR3 nucleotides: TGTGCCAGCAGTCCGCCGGGACTAGCGGGCCCTCGAAGGGAGACCCAGTACTTC.

This chain joins TRBV10-3 and TRBJ1-2; TRBD1 matches 8 bases. This CDR3 comprises 12 residues. The ends lost 7 bases at V and 8 bases at J; junction bases unmatched: 6. The germline gives CDR1 ENHRY, CDR2 SYGVKD. CDR3 sequence: CAITGQGGGYTF. CDR3 nucleotide sequence: TGTGCCATCACCGGACAGGGCGGAGGCTACACCTTC.

The chain combines TRBV14 with TRBJ2-1; perhaps TRBD1 as D (7 bases). Trimming cost V 4 bases and J 4 bases, with 14 bases left between them. Germline V gene sequence: CDR1 SGHDN, CDR2 FVKESK. The CDR3 runs 15 residues. CDR3 sequence (DNA): TGTGCCAGCAGCCGCGGGACAGTACCTTACAATGAGCAGTTCTTC. It is translated as CASSRGTVPYNEQFF.

The chain recombines TRBV19 with TRBJ2-3, with 14 bases matching TRBD2. This CDR3 has 23 amino acids. Germline V gene lookup returns CDR1 LNHDA and CDR2 SQIVND (reference sequence). Trimming at V came to 7 bases and at J to 2 bases, leaving 26 bases not matched to a gene. CDR3 region: CASKISGVWHLPGLAGDTDTQYF. The DNA of the CDR3 is TGTGCCAGTAAGATCTCGGGGGTTTGGCACCTACCGGGACTAGCGGGGGACACAGATACGCAGTATTTT.

The chain joins TRBV27 to TRBJ1-3, with 9 bases identical to TRBD1. The trim removed 5 bases at V and 5 bases at J, leaving 4 bases unmatched. CDR1 and CDR2 (germline): MNHEY, SMNVEV (reference sequence). This CDR3 spans 14 amino acids. CDR3 protein: CASSRDRDRNTIYF. The CDR3 DNA sequence: TGTGCCAGCAGTCGGGACAGGGACAGAAACACCATATATTTT.

The CDR3 sequence is CASSLVSAGVLAKNIQYF. The CDR3 nucleotides are TGTGCCAGCAGCTTAGTTTCGGCGGGGGTACTAGCCAAAAACATTCAGTACTTC. This chain links TRBV7-9 with TRBJ2-4, with TRBD2 matching over 7 bases. In germline, CDR1 is SEHNR, CDR2 FQNEAQ (reference sequence). The CDR3 is 18 amino acids. Unmatched junction bases numbered 9, after V lost 1 base and J lost 0 bases. Full variable domain (outside the CDR3, taken from reference TRBV7-9 and TRBJ2-4): DTGVSQNPRHKITKRGQNVTFRCDPISEHNRLYWYRQTLGQGPEFLTYFQNEAQLEKSRLLSDRFSAERPKGSFSTLEIQRTEQGDSAMYLCASSLVSAGVLAKNIQYFGAGTRLSVL.

The sample holds one count of this clone. The chain employs TRBV18 and TRBJ2-3; 9 nucleotides align to TRBD2. The germline CDR1 and CDR2 sequences are KGHSH and LQKENI. This CDR3 comprises 17 residues. The J segment lost 3 bases and the V segment lost 2 bases, leaving 9 bases of the junction unmatched. CDR3 nucleotide sequence: TGTGCCAGCTCACCAAGGGTGACTAGCGGTTTGACAGATACGCAGTATTTT. This translates into CASSPRVTSGLTDTQYF. Drawing the rest from reference TRBV18 and TRBJ2-3, the complete variable domain is NAGVMQNPRHLVRRRGQEARLRCSPMKGHSHVYWYRQLPEEGLKFMVYLQKENIIDESGMPKERFSAEFPKEGPSILRIQQVVRGDSAAYFCASSPRVTSGLTDTQYFGPGTRLTVL.

J is TRBJ2-7 and V is TRBV27; D possibly corresponds to TRBD2 (5 bases). The CDR3 has 15 residues. V lost 7 bases and J lost 0, with 16 bases in between. CDR1 MNHEY and CDR2 SMNVEV come from the germline V gene (reference sequence). The CDR3 DNA reads TGTGCCAGCACCTCAGCGGACCAGAGCTCCTACGAGCAGTACTTC. Encoded protein: CASTSADQSSYEQYF.

The V gene is TRBV6-1, the J gene TRBJ1-2, with 7 bases aligning to TRBD1. The germline gives CDR1 MNHNS, CDR2 SASEGT. With 6 bases clipped from V and 4 bases from J, the junction kept 8 bases outside the gene matches. The CDR3 has 14 amino acids. CDR3 sequence reads: CASSRDRVVYGYTF. DNA for the CDR3: TGTGCCAGCAGCCGCGACAGGGTAGTCTATGGCTACACCTTC.

The rearrangement uses TRBV2 and TRBJ1-1; weak D call: TRBD1 (6 bases). Germline CDR1 reads SNHLY; CDR2 reads FYNNEI. This CDR3 is built from 13 residues. V was shortened by 7 bases and J by 1 base, with 10 bases between the two germline ends. Here the CDR3 DNA reads TGTGCCAGCAATAAGGACAGGAACACTGAAGCTTTCTTT. Amino acid sequence: CASNKDRNTEAFF.